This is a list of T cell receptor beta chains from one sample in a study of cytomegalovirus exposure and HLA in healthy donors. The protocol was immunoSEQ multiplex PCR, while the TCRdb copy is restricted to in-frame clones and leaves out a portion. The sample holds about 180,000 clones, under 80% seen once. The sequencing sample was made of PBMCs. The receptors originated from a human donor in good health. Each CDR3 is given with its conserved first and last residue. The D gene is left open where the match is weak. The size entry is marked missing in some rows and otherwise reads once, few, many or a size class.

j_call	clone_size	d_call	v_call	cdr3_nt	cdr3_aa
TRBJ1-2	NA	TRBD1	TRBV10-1	TGCGCCAGCAGCCCGACAGGGTTTTATGGCTACACCTTC	CASSPTGFYGYTF
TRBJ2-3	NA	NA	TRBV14	TGTGCCAGCAGCCCTCGTGCGGGACAGACTAGCACAGATACGCAGTATTTT	CASSPRAGQTSTDTQYF
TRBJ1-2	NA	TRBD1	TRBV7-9	TGTGCCAGCAGCCGAGGGGGCGACAGGGCGGCCAACTATGGCTACACCTTC	CASSRGGDRAANYGYTF
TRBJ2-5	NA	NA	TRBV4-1	TGCGCCAGCAGCCAAGATAGGGGCTACCCCCAAGAGACCCAGTACTTC	CASSQDRGYPQETQYF
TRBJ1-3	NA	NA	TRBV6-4	TGTGCCAGCAGTGACGGAGGCGCCTTCTCTGGAAACACCATATATTTT	CASSDGGAFSGNTIYF
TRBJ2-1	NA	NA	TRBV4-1	TGCGCCAGCAGCCAAGATCCTCTATACAATGAGCAGTTCTTC	CASSQDPLYNEQFF
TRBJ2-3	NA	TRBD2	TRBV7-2	TGTGCCAGCAGCCTCCTGGGGGGGAGCACAGATACGCAGTATTTT	CASSLLGGSTDTQYF
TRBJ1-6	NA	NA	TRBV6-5	TGTGCCAGCAGTGGTCGGGAATATTCACCCCTCCACTTT	CASSGREYSPLHF
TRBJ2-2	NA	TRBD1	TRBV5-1	TGCGCCAGCAGCTTATTGGGACAGGGCAGCACCGGGGAGCTGTTTTTT	CASSLLGQGSTGELFF
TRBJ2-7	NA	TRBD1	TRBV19	TGTGCCAGTAGTTATCTACCGGGACAGCCAATTTACGAGCAGTACTTC	CASSYLPGQPIYEQYF
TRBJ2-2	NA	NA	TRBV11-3	TGTGCCAGCAGCTCCTCCCCAGGCGGGGAGCTGTTTTTT	CASSSSPGGELFF
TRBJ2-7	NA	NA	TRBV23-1	TGCGCCAGCAGTCAACCAGGGATCCCGGCTACCTACGAGCAGTACTTC	CASSQPGIPATYEQYF
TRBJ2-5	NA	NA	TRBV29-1	TGCAGCGTTGAGGCCCGCCAAGAGACCCAGTACTTC	CSVEARQETQYF
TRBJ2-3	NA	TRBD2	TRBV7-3	TGTGCCAGCAGCTCTGGACTAGCGGGAGATACGCAGTATTTT	CASSSGLAGDTQYF
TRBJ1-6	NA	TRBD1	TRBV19	TGTGCCAGTCTAGCCGGGACAGCGGGTAATTCACCCCTCCACTTT	CASLAGTAGNSPLHF
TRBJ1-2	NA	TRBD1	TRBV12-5	TGTGCTAGTGGTCATGGGACAGCCTTCTATGGCTACACCTTC	CASGHGTAFYGYTF
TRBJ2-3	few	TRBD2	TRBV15	TGTGCCACCAGCAGAGGTGGGGGGGGGAGCACAGATACGCAGTATTTT	CATSRGGGGSTDTQYF
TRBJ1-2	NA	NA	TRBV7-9	TGTGCCAGCAGCTTAGACGCGGGGTATGGCGGCTACACCTTC	CASSLDAGYGGYTF
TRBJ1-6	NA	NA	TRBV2	TGTGCCAGCTCGGGGAGCTCCTATAATTCACCCCTCCACTTT	CASSGSSYNSPLHF
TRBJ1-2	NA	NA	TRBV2	TGTGCCAGCAGTGACCGACAGACCCTCCGGGATGGCTACACCTTC	CASSDRQTLRDGYTF
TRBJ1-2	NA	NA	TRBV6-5	TGTGCCAGCAGGCCGGCCCGGGGAAACTATGGCTACACCTTC	CASRPARGNYGYTF
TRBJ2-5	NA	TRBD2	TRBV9	TGTGCCAGCAGCGTAGTGGGTAGCGGGGGGAGGGGAGAGACCCAGTACTTC	CASSVVGSGGRGETQYF
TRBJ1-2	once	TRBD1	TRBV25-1	TGTGCCAGCAGTGAACGGGGACAGGGCTATGGCTACACCTTC	CASSERGQGYGYTF
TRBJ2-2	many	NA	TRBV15	TGTGCCACCAGCAGAGATCGGGAAACCGGGGAGCTGTTTTTT	CATSRDRETGELFF
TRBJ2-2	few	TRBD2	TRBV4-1	TGCGCCAGCAGCCCTGGCCGGGGAGGGCCAAACACCGGGGAGCTGTTTTTT	CASSPGRGGPNTGELFF
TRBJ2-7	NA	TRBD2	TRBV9	TGTGCCAGCAGCCCGTGGGGGGGAGGGCGCGAGCAGTACTTC	CASSPWGGGREQYF
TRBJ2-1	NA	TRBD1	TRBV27	TGTGCCAGCCAGACCGACAGGGAAGTAGGCAATGAGCAGTTCTTC	CASQTDREVGNEQFF
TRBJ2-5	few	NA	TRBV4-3	TGCGCCAGCAGCCAAGGTCGGCCCCCGGGGACCCAGTACTTC	CASSQGRPPGTQYF
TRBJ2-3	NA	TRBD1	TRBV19	TGTGCCAGTAGGGTCACCGGGACAGGGGGCACAGATACGCAGTATTTT	CASRVTGTGGTDTQYF
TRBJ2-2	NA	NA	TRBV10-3	TGTGCCATCAGTGATTCGGCTAGCGCAGAGAACACCGGGGAGCTGTTTTTT	CAISDSASAENTGELFF
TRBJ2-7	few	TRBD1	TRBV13	TGTGCCAGCAGCTCCTCGGACAGGTCCTACGAGCAGTACTTC	CASSSSDRSYEQYF
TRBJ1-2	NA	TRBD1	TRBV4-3	TGCGCCAGCAGCCGCCTAGGGGGGACAGGGGACTATGGCTACACCTTC	CASSRLGGTGDYGYTF
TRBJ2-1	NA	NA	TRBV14	TGTGCCAGCAGCATAGCCACGGGGGAGCAGTTCTTC	CASSIATGEQFF
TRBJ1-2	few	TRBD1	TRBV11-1	TGTGCCAGCAGCCGACAGGGCAACCTTAACTATGGCTACACCTTC	CASSRQGNLNYGYTF
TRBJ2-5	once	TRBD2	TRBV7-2	TGTGCCAGCAGCCCGGGGACTAGCGGGGAACCCACCCAGTACTTC	CASSPGTSGEPTQYF
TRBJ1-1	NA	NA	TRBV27	TGTGCCAGCAGTTTGTCGGGGGACACTGAAGCTTTCTTT	CASSLSGDTEAFF
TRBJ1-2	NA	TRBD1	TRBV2	TGTGCCAGCACCTACGGGACAGGGGGGGGCTACACCTTC	CASTYGTGGGYTF
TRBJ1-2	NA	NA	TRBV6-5	TGTGCCAGCAGTCGACAGGTCTCTAACTATGGCTACACCTTC	CASSRQVSNYGYTF
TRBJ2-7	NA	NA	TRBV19	TGTGCCAGTAGTGGTGCAGGAGGGGAGCAGTACTTC	CASSGAGGEQYF
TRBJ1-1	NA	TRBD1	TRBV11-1	TGTGCCAGCAGCCTAGACAGGGGCCGCTCCGAAGCTTTCTTT	CASSLDRGRSEAFF
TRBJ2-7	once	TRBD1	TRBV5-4	TGTGCCAGCAGCTTGGTGGGACAGAGCTACGAGCAGTACTTC	CASSLVGQSYEQYF
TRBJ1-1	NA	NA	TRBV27	TGTGCCAGCAGTTTACGAAGGGGTAACACTGAAGCTTTCTTT	CASSLRRGNTEAFF
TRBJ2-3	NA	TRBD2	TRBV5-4	TGTGCCAGCAGCCGGGCGGAGCGCGGGGGGGCCGGGGATACGCAGTATTTT	CASSRAERGGAGDTQYF
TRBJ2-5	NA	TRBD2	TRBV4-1	TGCGCCAGCAGCCTCAGCGGTAGCGGGGGTTCTGGGACCCAGTACTTC	CASSLSGSGGSGTQYF
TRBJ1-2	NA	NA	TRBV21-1	TGTGCCAGCAGGAGAGGGGAGGCCGGTGTTGGCTACACCTTC	CASRRGEAGVGYTF
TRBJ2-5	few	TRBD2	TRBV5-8	TGTGCCAGCAGCTTGGGGCGGGGGGGCGCAGAGACCCAGTACTTC	CASSLGRGGAETQYF
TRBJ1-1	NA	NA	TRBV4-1	TGCGCCAGCAGCCAAGATGGATGGGCGACAGGCTATTCGAACACTGAAGCTTTCTTT	CASSQDGWATGYSNTEAFF
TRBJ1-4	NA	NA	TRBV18	TGTGCCAGCTCACCACAAGGGACACGTAATGAAAAACTGTTTTTT	CASSPQGTRNEKLFF
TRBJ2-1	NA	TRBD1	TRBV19	TGTGCCAGTAGTATAGACCCCGGGACAGGCCTGTACAATGAGCAGTTCTTC	CASSIDPGTGLYNEQFF
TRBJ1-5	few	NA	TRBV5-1	TGCGCCAGCAGAAAGACAGGTTATAGCAATCAGCCCCAGCATTTT	CASRKTGYSNQPQHF
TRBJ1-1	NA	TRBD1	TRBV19	TGTGCCAGTAGTATAGGACAGGGGTTTCGGGACACTGAAGCTTTCTTT	CASSIGQGFRDTEAFF
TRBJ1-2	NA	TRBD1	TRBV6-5	TGTGCCAGCAGGGGACAGGAAGACTATGGCTACACCTTC	CASRGQEDYGYTF
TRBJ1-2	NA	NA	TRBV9	TGTGCCAGCAGCCCTGGGTCCGGGGAGGTTGGCTACACCTTC	CASSPGSGEVGYTF
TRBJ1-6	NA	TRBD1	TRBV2	TGTGCCAGCAGTAGGACAGGGGGCTGGGGTAATTCACCCCTCCACTTT	CASSRTGGWGNSPLHF
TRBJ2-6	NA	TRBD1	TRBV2	TGTGCCAGCAGTCCGGGACAGGGAGTCAACGTCCTGACTTTC	CASSPGQGVNVLTF
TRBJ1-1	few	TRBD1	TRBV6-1	TGTGCCAGCAGCGGTGGACAGGTGCCGTCTGTGGGTTTCTTT	CASSGGQVPSVGFF
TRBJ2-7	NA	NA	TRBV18	TGTGCCAGCTCACCCGCGACACATGCCTACGAGCAGTACTTC	CASSPATHAYEQYF
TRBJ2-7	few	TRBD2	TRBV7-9	TGTGCCAGCACCGTTGCCGGGACTAGCTACGAGCAGTACTTC	CASTVAGTSYEQYF
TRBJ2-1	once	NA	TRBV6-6	TGTGCCAGCAGTCCCTGGGGCCTTTACTCCTACAATGAGCAGTTCTTC	CASSPWGLYSYNEQFF